The clone carrying this TCR beta chain was seen only a few times. The data originate from a study of blood T cell repertoires in COVID-19. In the study overall: From the United States, Italy and Spain came samples of acute and convalescent COVID-19. PBMCs, B-cell-depleted T cells, or T cells were the source of the cDNA or gDNA that made up the material.

The ends were cut back, 2 bases at V and 2 bases at J, with 10 bases in the middle. CDR1 and CDR2 (germline): SGHDT, YYEEEE. The CDR3 sequence is 14 residues long. Per the original methods: Reference gene primer amplification in the assay estimated nucleated cell counts. Sequenced by immunoSEQ multiplex PCR; TCRdb stores in-frame clones only, minus some. The V and J calls and the clone size are those of that table, but D and trimming were determined from the DNA. The sample holds around 32,000 clones, approximately 86% seen once. V is TRBV5-6 and J is TRBJ1-1; tentatively, D is TRBD1 (6 bases). The sequenced material came from peripheral blood. The receptor was isolated from a woman of 80 years or more with active or convalescent COVID-19. The CDR3 sequence: CASSFQGTNTEAFF. The CDR3 DNA reads as TGTGCCAGCAGCTTTCAGGGGACAAACACTGAAGCTTTCTTT.